The source of this T cell receptor beta chain is a study of cytomegalovirus exposure and HLA in healthy donors. In the study overall: As an earlier analysis found, 150 million to 200 million T cells yielded some 120 million unique TCR beta sequences.

Germline CDR1 reads ENHRY; CDR2 reads SYGVKD. V lost 8 bases and J lost 7, with 9 bases in between. The CDR3 covers 11 residues. This PCR relied on a set of 60 Vbeta primers and 13 Jbeta primers. The table came from immunoSEQ multiplex PCR; TCRdb's copy has only in-frame clones and leaves some out. The sample contains 40,000 to 55,000 clones, around 68% of which appear only once. Sample: PBMCs. The TCR sequence derives from a man younger than 45 in good health and CMV-seronegative. This sequence joins TRBV10-3 and TRBJ2-1; D not resolved. This CDR3 reads CAIEVRNEQFF. As DNA, the CDR3 is TGTGCCATCGAGGTCCGGAATGAGCAGTTCTTC.